What follows describes a single T cell receptor beta chain. This table comes from immunoSEQ multiplex PCR, and its TCRdb copy is limited to in-frame clones, with some not included. The data contain 90,000 to 120,000 clones, roughly 90% of them singletons. This record comes from a study of T cell responses to AZD1222 COVID-19 vaccine. The germline CDR1 and CDR2 sequences are SGHDT and YYEEEE. The CDR3 has 15 amino acids. Trimming cost V 2 bases and J 3 bases; bases outside gene matches: 7. This TCR came from an adult who received the AZD1222 COVID-19 vaccine. Sequencing used peripheral blood, obtained 28 days after the second AZD1222 dose. The chain joins TRBV5-6 to TRBJ1-1; 7 positions agree with TRBD1. The chain's CDR3 is CASSFPTGSHTEAFF. The DNA of the CDR3 is TGTGCCAGCAGCTTCCCGACAGGGTCCCACACTGAAGCTTTCTTT.